This entry concerns a single T cell receptor (beta chain). The antigen is not known. The assay was immunoSEQ multiplex PCR, and TCRdb's table has in-frame clones only and misses some. The sample has about 60,000 clones, roughly 92% seen once. The data belong to a study of Tregs in tolerant kidney transplant recipients. Study at large: The nonmyeloablative bone marrow transplants came from related graft donors, with transient mixed chimerism. Study results and caveats: Nucleotide sequences could not be compared across some patients' samples due to primer changes. The small number of patients limits these findings pending further validation. Antigen-driven expansion was suggested because donor-specific Tregs expanded more than all Tregs in tolerant patients.

This CDR3 spans 14 amino acids. V shed 9 bases and J shed 2 bases, with 17 bases lying between them. Germline values: CDR1 MNHNS, CDR2 SASEGT. V gene TRBV6-1 combines with J gene TRBJ2-7; a possible D gene is TRBD1 (5 bases). The sample here was CD8+ T cells from blood, taken before the transplant. The TCR originated in a human donor who received a combined kidney and bone marrow transplant. The CDR3 DNA is TGTGCCAGGGAGACAGTGACCGACACCTACGAGCAGTACTTC. This encodes CARETVTDTYEQYF.